The sequence of this T cell receptor beta chain was determined in a study of blood T cell repertoires in COVID-19. Study in general: There were acute and convalescent COVID-19 samples, and they came from the United States, Italy and Spain. T cells, B-cell-depleted T cells, or PBMCs supplied cDNA or gDNA.

This clone was seen once. The CDR3 runs 14 residues. CDR1 LGHDT and CDR2 YNNKEL come from the germline V gene (reference sequence). V was pared by 4 bases and J by 0 bases, with 2 bases of the junction left unmatched. Original handling: Cell counts per sample came from amplifying reference gene primers. Here immunoSEQ multiplex PCR was the method, and the copy in TCRdb shows in-frame clones only, minus some. The V and J calls and clone size come from that table; D and trimming were worked out from the DNA. The table lists some 250,000 clones, approximately 90% of them singletons. Material for sequencing was peripheral blood. The rearrangement joins TRBV3-1 (or the pseudogene TRBV3-2) to TRBJ1-1; 7 bases are a match to TRBD1. This TCR derives from a woman aged 40 to 50 who had recovered from COVID-19. The CDR3 nucleotides are TGTGCCAGCAGCCTGGGACAGATGAACACTGAAGCTTTCTTT. Translated: CASSLGQMNTEAFF.